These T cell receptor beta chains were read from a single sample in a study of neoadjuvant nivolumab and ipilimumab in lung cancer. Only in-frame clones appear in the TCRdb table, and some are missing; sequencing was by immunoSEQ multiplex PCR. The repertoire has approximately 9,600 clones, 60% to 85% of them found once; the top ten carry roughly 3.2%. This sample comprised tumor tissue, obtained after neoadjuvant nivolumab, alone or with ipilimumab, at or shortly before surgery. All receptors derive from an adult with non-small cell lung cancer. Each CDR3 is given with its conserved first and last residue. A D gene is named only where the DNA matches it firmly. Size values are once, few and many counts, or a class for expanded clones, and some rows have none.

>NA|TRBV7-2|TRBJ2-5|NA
CASSLGASLETQYF
TGTGCCAGCAGCTTAGGAGCTAGCCTAGAGACCCAGTACTTC
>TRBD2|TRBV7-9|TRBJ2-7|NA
CASSFPNKRTRFAYEQYF
TGTGCCAGCAGCTTTCCCAACAAAAGGACTAGGTTTGCCTACGAGCAGTACTTC
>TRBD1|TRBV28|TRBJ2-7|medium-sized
CASSPTGTVSYEQYF
TGTGCCAGCAGTCCGACCGGGACAGTCTCCTACGAGCAGTACTTC
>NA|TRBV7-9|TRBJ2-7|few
CASSGGGSEQYF
TGTGCCAGCAGCGGCGGGGGCTCCGAGCAGTACTTC
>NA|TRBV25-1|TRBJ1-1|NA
CASSEAGLRSSEAFF
TGTGCCAGCAGTGAGGCAGGGCTGAGGTCCTCTGAAGCTTTCTTT
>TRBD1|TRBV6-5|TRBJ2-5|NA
CASSPSTGRETQYF
TGTGCCAGCAGCCCATCGACAGGGCGAGAGACCCAGTACTTC
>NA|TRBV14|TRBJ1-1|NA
CASSWWGGRDTEAFF
TGTGCCAGCAGCTGGTGGGGGGGACGGGACACTGAAGCTTTCTTT
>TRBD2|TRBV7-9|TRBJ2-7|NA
CASSSSGSPRYEQYF
TGTGCCAGCAGCTCTAGCGGGAGTCCTCGCTACGAGCAGTACTTC
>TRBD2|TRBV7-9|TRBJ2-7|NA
CASSLDSGRTHEQYF
TGTGCCAGCAGCTTAGACAGCGGGAGGACCCACGAGCAGTACTTC
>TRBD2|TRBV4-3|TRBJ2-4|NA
CASSQDRASGSNIQYF
TGCGCCAGCAGCCAAGATCGGGCTAGCGGGAGTAACATTCAGTACTTC
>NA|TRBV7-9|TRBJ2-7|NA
CASSLAPHDEQYF
TGTGCCAGCAGCTTAGCCCCTCATGACGAGCAGTACTTC
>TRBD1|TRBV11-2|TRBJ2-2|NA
CASSSTGAGELFF
TGTGCCAGCAGCTCTACAGGGGCCGGGGAGCTGTTTTTT
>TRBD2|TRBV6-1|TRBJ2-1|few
CASSAAGGWQGEQFF
TGTGCCAGCAGCGCGGCGGGAGGGTGGCAGGGTGAGCAGTTCTTC
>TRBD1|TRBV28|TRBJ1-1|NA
CASSFKPGGAFF
TGTGCCAGCAGTTTTAAGCCAGGGGGAGCTTTCTTT
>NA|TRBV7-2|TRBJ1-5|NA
CASSLALPIGNQPQHF
TGTGCCAGCAGCTTAGCGCTACCAATCGGCAATCAGCCCCAGCATTTT
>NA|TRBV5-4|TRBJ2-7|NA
CASSLGSPLGAYEQYF
TGTGCCAGCAGCTTGGGTTCGCCCCTTGGGGCCTACGAGCAGTACTTC
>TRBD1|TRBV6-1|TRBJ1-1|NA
CASSELGQGNMNTEAFF
TGTGCCAGCAGTGAACTGGGACAGGGGAACATGAACACTGAAGCTTTCTTT
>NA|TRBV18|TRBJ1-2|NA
CASSKDRNYGYTF
TGTGCCAGCTCAAAGGACCGGAACTATGGCTACACCTTC
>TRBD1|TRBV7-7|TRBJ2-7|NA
CASSFLWDRGSYEQYF
TGTGCCAGCAGCTTTCTCTGGGACAGGGGTTCCTACGAGCAGTACTTC
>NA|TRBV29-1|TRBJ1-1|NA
CSVEGMTVGAFF
TGCAGCGTTGAAGGGATGACAGTTGGGGCTTTCTTT
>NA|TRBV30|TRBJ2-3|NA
CAWTLGGTDTQYF
TGTGCCTGGACCCTAGGGGGCACAGATACGCAGTATTTT
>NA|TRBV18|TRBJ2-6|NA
CASSPEGQGANVLTF
TGTGCCAGCTCACCAGAAGGGCAAGGGGCCAACGTCCTGACTTTC
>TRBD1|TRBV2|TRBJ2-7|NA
CASKGTAYEQYF
TGTGCCAGCAAAGGGACAGCCTACGAGCAGTACTTC
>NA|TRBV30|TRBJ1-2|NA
CAWSVSQNYGYTF
TGTGCCTGGAGTGTGTCACAAAACTATGGCTACACCTTC
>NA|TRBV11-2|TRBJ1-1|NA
CASSLGRDILEAFF
TGTGCCAGCAGCTTAGGGCGGGACATCCTCGAAGCTTTCTTT
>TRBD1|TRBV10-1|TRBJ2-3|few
CAISGQFTDTQYF
TGCGCCATCTCGGGACAGTTCACAGATACGCAGTATTTT
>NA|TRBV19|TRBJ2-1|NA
CASSIISYNEQFF
TGTGCCAGTAGTATTATCAGTTACAATGAGCAGTTCTTC
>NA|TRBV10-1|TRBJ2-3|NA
CASSGWEGAAYTDTQYF
TGCGCCAGCAGTGGCTGGGAAGGGGCGGCCTACACAGATACGCAGTATTTT
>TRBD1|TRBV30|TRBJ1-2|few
CACQQGRFPWGYTF
TGTGCCTGCCAACAGGGGAGGTTTCCTTGGGGCTACACCTTC
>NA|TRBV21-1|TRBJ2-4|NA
CASSKKGQRRLAKNIQYF
TGTGCCAGCAGCAAAAAGGGGCAGCGGAGACTAGCCAAAAACATTCAGTACTTC
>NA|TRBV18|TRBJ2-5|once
CASSPPVRERETQYF
TGTGCCAGCTCACCACCTGTCAGGGAGCGAGAGACCCAGTACTTC
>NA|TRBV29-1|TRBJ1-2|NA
CSVSDAYYGYTF
TGCAGCGTTTCTGATGCATACTATGGCTACACCTTC
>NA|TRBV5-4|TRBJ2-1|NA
CASSLGQSLYNEQFF
TGTGCCAGCAGCCTCGGACAGTCATTATACAATGAGCAGTTCTTC
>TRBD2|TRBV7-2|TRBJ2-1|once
CASSLGASGYNEQFF
TGTGCCAGCAGCTTAGGGGCTAGCGGTTACAATGAGCAGTTCTTC
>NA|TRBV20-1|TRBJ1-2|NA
CSAGTNYGYTF
TGCAGTGCTGGCACCAACTATGGCTACACCTTC
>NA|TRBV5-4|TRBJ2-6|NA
CASSSYAYSSGANVLTF
TGTGCCAGCAGCTCGTACGCCTACAGCTCTGGGGCCAACGTCCTGACTTTC
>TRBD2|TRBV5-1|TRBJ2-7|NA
CASSLGAPTSGVRSYEQYF
TGCGCCAGCAGCTTGGGGGCCCCGACTAGCGGGGTCCGGTCCTACGAGCAGTACTTC
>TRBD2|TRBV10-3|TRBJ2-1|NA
CAISEGLAGERNSYNEQFF
TGTGCCATCAGTGAGGGACTAGCGGGAGAACGCAACTCCTACAATGAGCAGTTCTTC
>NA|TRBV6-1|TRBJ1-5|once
CASSAQGSNQPQHF
TGTGCCAGCAGTGCTCAGGGTAGCAATCAGCCCCAGCATTTT
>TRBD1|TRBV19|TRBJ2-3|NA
CASSDRDRVNTQYF
TGTGCCAGTAGTGACCGGGACAGGGTAAATACGCAGTATTTT
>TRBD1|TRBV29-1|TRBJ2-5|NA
CSVVGQGKETQYF
TGCAGCGTTGTAGGACAGGGGAAAGAGACCCAGTACTTC
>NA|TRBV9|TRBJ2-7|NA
CASSVLGGSTYEQYF
TGTGCCAGCAGCGTTTTAGGTGGGAGCACCTACGAGCAGTACTTC
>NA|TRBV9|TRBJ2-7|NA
CASSPRGPHSYEQYF
TGTGCCAGCAGCCCCAGGGGACCTCACTCCTACGAGCAGTACTTC
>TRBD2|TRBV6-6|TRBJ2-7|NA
CASSPRLAGGGEQYF
TGTGCCAGCAGTCCTAGACTAGCGGGAGGAGGGGAGCAGTACTTC
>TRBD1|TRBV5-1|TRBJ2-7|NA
CASSPRDRGYEQYF
TGCGCCAGCAGCCCCCGGGACAGGGGTTACGAGCAGTACTTC
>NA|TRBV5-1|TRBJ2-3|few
CASSLGQLTDTQYF
TGCGCCAGCAGCTTGGGACAGCTCACAGATACGCAGTATTTT
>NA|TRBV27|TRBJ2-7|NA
CASSLRSGGLWEQYF
TGTGCCAGCAGTTTAAGGAGCGGCGGGCTTTGGGAGCAGTACTTC
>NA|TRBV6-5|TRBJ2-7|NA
CASRGHGRAWEQYF
TGTGCCAGCAGGGGACATGGGAGGGCCTGGGAGCAGTACTTC
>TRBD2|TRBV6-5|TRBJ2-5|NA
CASSFLLGREWYF
TGTGCCAGCAGTTTCCTCCTTGGGCGGGAGTGGTACTTC
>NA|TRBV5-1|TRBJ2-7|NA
CASSLGGDYEQYF
TGCGCCAGCAGCTTGGGTGGCGACTACGAGCAGTACTTC
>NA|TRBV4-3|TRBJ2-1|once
CASSQDYGVFYEQFF
TGCGCCAGCAGCCAAGATTACGGGGTCTTCTATGAGCAGTTCTTC
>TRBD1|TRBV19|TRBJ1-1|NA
CASSLSDRAQAFF
TGTGCCAGTAGTCTATCTGACAGGGCTCAAGCTTTCTTT
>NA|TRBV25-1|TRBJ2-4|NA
CASSESGLAKNIQYF
TGTGCCAGCAGTGAATCGGGGCTAGCCAAAAACATTCAGTACTTC
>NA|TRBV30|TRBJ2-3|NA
CAWSSGTLRADTQYF
TGTGCCTGGAGTTCCGGGACCCTGAGGGCAGATACGCAGTATTTT